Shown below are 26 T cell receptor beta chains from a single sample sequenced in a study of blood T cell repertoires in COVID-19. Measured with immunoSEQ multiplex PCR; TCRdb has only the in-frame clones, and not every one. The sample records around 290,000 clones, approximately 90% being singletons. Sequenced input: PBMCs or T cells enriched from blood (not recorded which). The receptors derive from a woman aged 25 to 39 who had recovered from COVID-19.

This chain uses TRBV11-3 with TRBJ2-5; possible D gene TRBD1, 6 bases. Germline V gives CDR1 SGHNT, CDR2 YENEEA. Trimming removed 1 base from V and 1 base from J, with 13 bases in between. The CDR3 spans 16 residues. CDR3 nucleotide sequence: TGTGCCAGCAGCTTAGGCAGGGGAAATCTCCAAGAGACCCAGTACTTC. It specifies CASSLGRGNLQETQYF.

The CDR3 is CASSQPTSGSYEQYF. In DNA, the CDR3 is TGCGCCAGCAGCCAGCCGACTAGCGGGAGCTACGAGCAGTACTTC. V gene TRBV4-1 combines with J gene TRBJ2-7; the match to TRBD2 covers 12 bases. The germline gives CDR1 MGHRA, CDR2 YSYEKL. J lost 3 bases, V lost 3 bases, and 3 bases had no gene match. The CDR3 has 15 amino acids.

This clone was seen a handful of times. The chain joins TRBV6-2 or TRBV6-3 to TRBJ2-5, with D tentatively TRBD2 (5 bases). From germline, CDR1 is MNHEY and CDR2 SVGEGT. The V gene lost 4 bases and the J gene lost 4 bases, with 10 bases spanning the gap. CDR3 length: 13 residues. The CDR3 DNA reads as TGTGCCAGCAGTTTTCGAGGGCCAGAGACCCAGTACTTC. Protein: CASSFRGPETQYF.

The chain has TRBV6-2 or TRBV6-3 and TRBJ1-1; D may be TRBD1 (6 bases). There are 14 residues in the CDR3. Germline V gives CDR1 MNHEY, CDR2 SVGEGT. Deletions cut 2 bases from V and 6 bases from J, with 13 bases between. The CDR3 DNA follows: TGTGCCAGCAGTTACAGACAGGCCAACGCTGAAGCTTTCTTT. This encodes CASSYRQANAEAFF.

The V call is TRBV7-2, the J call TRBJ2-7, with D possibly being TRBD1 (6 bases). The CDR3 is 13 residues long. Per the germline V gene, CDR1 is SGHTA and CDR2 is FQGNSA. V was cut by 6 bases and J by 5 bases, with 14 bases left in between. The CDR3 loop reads CASRATGENEQYF. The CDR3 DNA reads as TGTGCCAGCAGGGCGACAGGTGAAAACGAGCAGTACTTC.

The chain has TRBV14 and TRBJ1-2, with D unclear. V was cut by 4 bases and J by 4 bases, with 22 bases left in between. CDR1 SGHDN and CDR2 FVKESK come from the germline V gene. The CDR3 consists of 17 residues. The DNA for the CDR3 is TGTGCCAGCAGCCCCCTTTCTGGCCCCAACGGGGTCTATGGCTACACCTTC. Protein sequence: CASSPLSGPNGVYGYTF.

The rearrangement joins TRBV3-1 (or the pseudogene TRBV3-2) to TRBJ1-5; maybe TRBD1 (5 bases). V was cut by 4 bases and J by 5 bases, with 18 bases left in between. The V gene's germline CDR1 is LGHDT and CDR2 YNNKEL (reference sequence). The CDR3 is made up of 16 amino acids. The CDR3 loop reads CASSPDSPGDYQPQHF. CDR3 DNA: TGTGCCAGCAGCCCAGACAGTCCCGGCGACTATCAGCCCCAGCATTTT.

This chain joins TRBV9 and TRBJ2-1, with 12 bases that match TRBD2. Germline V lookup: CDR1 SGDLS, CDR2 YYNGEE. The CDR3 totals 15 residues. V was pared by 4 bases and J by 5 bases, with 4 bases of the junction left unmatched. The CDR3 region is CASSIGLAGHNEQFF. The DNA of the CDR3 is TGTGCCAGCAGCATTGGACTAGCGGGGCACAATGAGCAGTTCTTC.

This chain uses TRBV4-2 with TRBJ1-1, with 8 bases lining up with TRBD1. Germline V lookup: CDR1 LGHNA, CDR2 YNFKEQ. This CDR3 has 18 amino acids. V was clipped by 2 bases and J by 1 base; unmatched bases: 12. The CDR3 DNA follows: TGTGCCAGCAGCCAACGAGGACAGGGAATTGTGGAGAACACTGAAGCTTTCTTT. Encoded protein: CASSQRGQGIVENTEAFF.

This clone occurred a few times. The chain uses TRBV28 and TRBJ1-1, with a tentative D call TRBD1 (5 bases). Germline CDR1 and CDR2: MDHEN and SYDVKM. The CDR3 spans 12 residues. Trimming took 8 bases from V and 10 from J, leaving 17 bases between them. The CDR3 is CASSLLGPAAFF. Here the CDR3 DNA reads TGTGCCAGCTCTCTTCTGGGGCCAGCAGCTTTCTTT.

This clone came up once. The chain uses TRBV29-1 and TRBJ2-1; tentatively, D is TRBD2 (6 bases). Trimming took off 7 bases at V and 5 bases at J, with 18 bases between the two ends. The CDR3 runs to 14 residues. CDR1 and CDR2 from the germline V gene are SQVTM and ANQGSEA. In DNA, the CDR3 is TGCAGCGGGGGGGACTGGTGGGTGAACAATGAGCAGTTCTTC. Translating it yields CSGGDWWVNNEQFF.

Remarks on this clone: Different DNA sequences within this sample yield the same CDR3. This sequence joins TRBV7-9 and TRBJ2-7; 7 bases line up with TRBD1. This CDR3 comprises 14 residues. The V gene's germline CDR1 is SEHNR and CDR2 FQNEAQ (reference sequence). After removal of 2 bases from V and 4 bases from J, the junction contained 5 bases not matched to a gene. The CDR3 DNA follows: TGTGCCAGCAGCTTAACGGGACAGACTTACGAGCAGTACTTC. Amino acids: CASSLTGQTYEQYF.

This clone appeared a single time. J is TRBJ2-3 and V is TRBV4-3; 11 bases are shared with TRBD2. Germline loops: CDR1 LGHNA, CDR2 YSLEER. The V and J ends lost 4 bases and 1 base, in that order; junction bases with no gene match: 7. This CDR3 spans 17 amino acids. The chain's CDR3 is CASSLGTSGLRTDTQYF. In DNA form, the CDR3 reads TGCGCCAGCAGCCTGGGGACTAGCGGACTCCGCACAGATACGCAGTATTTT.

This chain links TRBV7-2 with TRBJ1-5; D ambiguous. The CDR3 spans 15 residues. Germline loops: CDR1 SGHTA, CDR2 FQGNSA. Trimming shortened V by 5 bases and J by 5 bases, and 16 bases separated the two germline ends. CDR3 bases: TGTGCCAGCAGCCCCCCTGGGAGGTCGGATCAGCCCCAGCATTTT. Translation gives CASSPPGRSDQPQHF. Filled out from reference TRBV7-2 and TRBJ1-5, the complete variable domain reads GAGVSQSPSNKVTEKGKDVELRCDPISGHTALYWYRQSLGQGLEFLIYFQGNSAPDKSGLPSDRFSAERTGGSVSTLTIQRTQQEDSAVYLCASSPPGRSDQPQHFGDGTRLSIL.

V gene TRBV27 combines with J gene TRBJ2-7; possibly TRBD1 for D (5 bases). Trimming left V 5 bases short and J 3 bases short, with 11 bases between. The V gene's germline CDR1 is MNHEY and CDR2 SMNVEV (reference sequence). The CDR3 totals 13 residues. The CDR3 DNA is TGTGCCAGCAGTCTTCTACAGGACTACGAGCAGTACTTC. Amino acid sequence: CASSLLQDYEQYF.

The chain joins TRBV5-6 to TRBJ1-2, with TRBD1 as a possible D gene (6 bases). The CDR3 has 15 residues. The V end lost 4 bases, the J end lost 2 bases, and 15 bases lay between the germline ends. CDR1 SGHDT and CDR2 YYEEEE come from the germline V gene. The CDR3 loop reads CASSTTDRTNYGYTF. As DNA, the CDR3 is TGTGCCAGCAGCACTACCGACAGGACCAACTATGGCTACACCTTC.

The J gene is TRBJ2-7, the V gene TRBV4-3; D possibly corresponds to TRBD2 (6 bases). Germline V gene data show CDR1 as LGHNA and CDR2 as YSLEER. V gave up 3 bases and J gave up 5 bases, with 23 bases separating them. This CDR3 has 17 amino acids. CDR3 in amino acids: CASSQGFTGVKANEQYF. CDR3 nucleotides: TGCGCCAGCAGCCAGGGTTTCACGGGGGTGAAGGCAAACGAGCAGTACTTC.

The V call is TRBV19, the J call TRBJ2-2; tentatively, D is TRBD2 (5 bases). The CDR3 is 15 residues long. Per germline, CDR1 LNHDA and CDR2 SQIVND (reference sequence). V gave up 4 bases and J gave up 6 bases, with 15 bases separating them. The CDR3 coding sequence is TGTGCCAGTAGTAGTAGCGCGACTTTTCCCGGGGAGCTGTTTTTT. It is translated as CASSSSATFPGELFF. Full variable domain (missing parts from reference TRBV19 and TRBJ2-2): DGGITQSPKYLFRKEGQNVTLSCEQNLNHDAMYWYRQDPGQGLRLIYYSQIVNDFQKGDIAEGYSVSREKKESFPLTVTSAQKNPTAFYLCASSSSATFPGELFFGEGSRLTVL.

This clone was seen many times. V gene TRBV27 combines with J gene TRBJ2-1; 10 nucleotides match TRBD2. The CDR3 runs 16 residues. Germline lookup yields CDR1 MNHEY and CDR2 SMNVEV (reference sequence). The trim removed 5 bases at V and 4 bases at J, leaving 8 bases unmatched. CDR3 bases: TGTGCCAGCAGTGGACCTAGCGGGGGCAGGTACAATGAGCAGTTCTTC. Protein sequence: CASSGPSGGRYNEQFF.

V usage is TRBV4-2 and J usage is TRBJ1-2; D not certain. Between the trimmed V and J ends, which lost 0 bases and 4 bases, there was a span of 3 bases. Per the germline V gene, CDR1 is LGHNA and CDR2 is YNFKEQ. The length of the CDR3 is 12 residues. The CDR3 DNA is TGTGCCAGCAGCCAAGACCTCTATGGCTACACCTTC. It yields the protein CASSQDLYGYTF.

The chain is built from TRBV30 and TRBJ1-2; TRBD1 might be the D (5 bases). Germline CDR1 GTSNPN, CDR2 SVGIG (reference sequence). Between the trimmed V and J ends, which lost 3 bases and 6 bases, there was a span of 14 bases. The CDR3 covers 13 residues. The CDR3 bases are TGTGCCTGGAGGGCCGAGTGGGGGGATGGCTACACCTTC. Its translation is CAWRAEWGDGYTF.

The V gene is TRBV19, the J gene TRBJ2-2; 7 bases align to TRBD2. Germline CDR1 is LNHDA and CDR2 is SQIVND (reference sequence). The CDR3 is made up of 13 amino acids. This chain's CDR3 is CGTRGTTTGELFF. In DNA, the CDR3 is TGTGGGACTAGAGGGACCACCACCGGGGAGCTGTTTTTT.

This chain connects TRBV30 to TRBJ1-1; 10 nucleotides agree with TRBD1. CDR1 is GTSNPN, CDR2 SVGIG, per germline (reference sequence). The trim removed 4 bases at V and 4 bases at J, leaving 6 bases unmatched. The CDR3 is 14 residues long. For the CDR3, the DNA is TGTGCCTGGAAACCGGGACAGGGGTTCACTGAAGCTTTCTTT. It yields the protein CAWKPGQGFTEAFF.

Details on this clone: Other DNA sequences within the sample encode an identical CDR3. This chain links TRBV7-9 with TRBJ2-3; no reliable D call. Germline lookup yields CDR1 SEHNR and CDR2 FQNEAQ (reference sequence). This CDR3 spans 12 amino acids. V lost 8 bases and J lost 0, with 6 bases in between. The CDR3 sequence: CASSSSTDTQYF. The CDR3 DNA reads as TGTGCCAGCTCCTCTAGCACAGATACGCAGTATTTT.

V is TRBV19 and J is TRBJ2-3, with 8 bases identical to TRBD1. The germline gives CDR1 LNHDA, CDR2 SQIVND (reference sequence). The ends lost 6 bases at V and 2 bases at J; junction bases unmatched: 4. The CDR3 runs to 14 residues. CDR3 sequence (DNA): TGTGCCAGTAGCGACAGGGGTTCCACAGATACGCAGTATTTT. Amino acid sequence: CASSDRGSTDTQYF.

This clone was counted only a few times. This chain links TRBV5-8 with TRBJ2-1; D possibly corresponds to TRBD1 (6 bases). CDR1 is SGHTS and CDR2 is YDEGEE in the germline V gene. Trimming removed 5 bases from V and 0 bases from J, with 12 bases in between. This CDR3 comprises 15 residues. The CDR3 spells CASSPGTSSYNEQFF. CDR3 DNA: TGTGCCAGCAGTCCCGGGACAAGCTCCTACAATGAGCAGTTCTTC.